Below, 26 T cell receptor beta chains from the same sample are listed, as sequenced in a study of T cell changes during pregnancy in multiple sclerosis. Libraries were prepared by immunoSEQ multiplex PCR; TCRdb keeps only in-frame clonotypes and omits some of them. The sample contains about 86,000 clones, 75% to 95% of which appear only once. Source: peripheral blood, taken in the first trimester of pregnancy. The receptors stem from a female donor in good health, enrolled as a control in a pregnancy study.

The J gene is TRBJ1-2, the V gene TRBV7-2; D is unresolved. This CDR3 spans 15 amino acids. CDR1 and CDR2 (germline): SGHTA, FQGNSA. V dropped 0 bases and J dropped 7 bases, with 15 bases sitting between them. The CDR3, as DNA: TGTGCCAGCAGCTTAGCTCGTAACGGTGCTGGTGGCTACACCTTC. Residues: CASSLARNGAGGYTF.

The chain carries TRBV25-1 and TRBJ1-6; 8 bases match TRBD1. Germline-derived CDR1 and CDR2 are MGHDK and SYGVNS. CDR3 length equals 14 residues. The ends lost 7 bases at V and 5 bases at J; junction bases unmatched: 4. The CDR3 region is CASIMTGDNSPLHF. CDR3 nucleotides: TGTGCCAGCATTATGACAGGGGATAATTCACCCCTCCACTTT.

A single count supports this clone. The rearrangement links TRBV5-1 to TRBJ2-1, with 7 bases that match TRBD1. V gave up 3 bases and J gave up 1 base; unmatched junction bases: 4. CDR1 and CDR2 from the germline V gene are SGHRS and YFSETQ. This CDR3 spans 15 amino acids. The CDR3 nucleotides read TGCGCCAGCAGCTCCGGGACAGTGTCCTACAATGAGCAGTTCTTC. It yields the protein CASSSGTVSYNEQFF.

The chain joins TRBV27 to TRBJ1-1; 7 bases agree with TRBD1. After removal of 4 bases from V and 4 bases from J, the junction contained 9 bases not matched to a gene. The CDR3 has 15 residues. The germline V gene has CDR1 MNHEY and CDR2 SMNVEV (reference sequence). The CDR3 DNA follows: TGTGCCAGCAGTTCCCAGACAGGGAGTGTCACTGAAGCTTTCTTT. Protein sequence: CASSSQTGSVTEAFF.

The V call is TRBV5-5, the J call TRBJ1-3, with 7 bases matching TRBD1. In germline, CDR1 is SGHKS, CDR2 YYEKEE (reference sequence). This CDR3 spans 14 amino acids. V lost 4 bases, J lost 2 bases, and 3 bases stayed unmatched. The CDR3 nucleotides read TGTGCCAGCAGCCCAACAGGGGCTGGAAACACCATATATTTT. Translation: CASSPTGAGNTIYF.

The gene calls are TRBV6-5 and TRBJ1-6; tentatively, D is TRBD1 (6 bases). The CDR3 length is 14 residues. Germline CDR1 MNHEY, CDR2 SVGAGI. Trimming cost V 8 bases and J 2 bases, with 10 bases left between them. CDR3 nucleotide sequence: TGTGCCAGCTGGGGGCCCGCCTATAATTCACCCCTCCACTTT. Its translation: CASWGPAYNSPLHF.

The J gene is TRBJ2-3, the V gene TRBV5-1; D is perhaps TRBD1 (7 bases). V was pared by 2 bases and J by 1 base, with 14 bases between. CDR3 length: 16 residues. Germline V gene sequence: CDR1 SGHRS, CDR2 YFSETQ. The DNA of the CDR3 is TGCGCCAGCAGCTTTGTCGGCAGGGGGGGCACAGATACGCAGTATTTT. It yields the protein CASSFVGRGGTDTQYF.

This chain's CDR3 is CASSQDEASSYNEQFF. The CDR3 DNA sequence: TGTGCCAGCAGCCAAGATGAGGCAAGCTCCTACAATGAGCAGTTCTTC. The rearrangement uses TRBV4-2 and TRBJ2-1; unclear D gene. V was pared by 0 bases and J by 0 bases, with 9 bases between. Germline CDR1 and CDR2: LGHNA and YNFKEQ. This CDR3 has 16 amino acids.

The CDR3: CASSGGVLSNEQFF. In DNA, the CDR3 is TGTGCCAGCAGCGGCGGGGTGCTCAGCAATGAGCAGTTCTTC. The chain couples TRBV9 to TRBJ2-1; D perhaps matches TRBD2 (6 bases). V was cut by 3 bases and J by 6 bases, with 13 bases left in between. Germline V gene sequence: CDR1 SGDLS, CDR2 YYNGEE. The CDR3 consists of 14 residues.

This clone was detected once. V and J are TRBV9 and TRBJ1-1, with D unresolved. Trimming removed 7 bases from V and 0 bases from J, with 13 bases in between. Germline V gene sequence: CDR1 SGDLS, CDR2 YYNGEE. This CDR3 contains 14 residues. The CDR3 sequence is CASGEPVMNTEAFF. Written as DNA, the CDR3 is TGTGCCAGCGGAGAACCAGTTATGAACACTGAAGCTTTCTTT.

The chain uses TRBV4-3 and TRBJ1-5; D gene uncertain. CDR1 LGHNA and CDR2 YSLEER come from the germline V gene. Trimming shortened V by 0 bases and J by 7 bases, and 13 bases separated the two germline ends. The CDR3 extends over 15 amino acids. CDR3 sequence (DNA): TGCGCCAGCAGCCAAGATGAGGAGGGAATCCAGCCCCAGCATTTT. Its protein is CASSQDEEGIQPQHF.

The V call is TRBV9, the J call TRBJ2-4; D may be TRBD2 (7 bases). The CDR3 covers 16 residues. With 0 bases removed from V and 7 bases from J, the gap between germline ends came to 17 bases. Germline values: CDR1 SGDLS, CDR2 YYNGEE. This CDR3 reads CASSVGEGGLGNIQYF. CDR3 DNA sequence: TGTGCCAGCAGCGTAGGGGAGGGGGGCCTCGGGAACATTCAGTACTTC.

The chain employs TRBV5-6 and TRBJ2-7; 8 bases align to TRBD1. The CDR3 is 15 residues long. With 4 bases clipped from V and 5 bases from J, the junction kept 11 bases outside the gene matches. Per the germline V gene, CDR1 is SGHDT and CDR2 is YYEEEE. CDR3 amino acids: CASSPFLGQGHEQYF. Written as DNA, the CDR3 is TGTGCCAGCAGCCCTTTCCTTGGACAGGGTCACGAGCAGTACTTC.

The chain combines TRBV5-5 with TRBJ2-1; D is unclear. Per germline, CDR1 SGHKS and CDR2 YYEKEE (reference sequence). V was pared by 4 bases and J by 6 bases, with 5 bases between. The CDR3 extends over 11 amino acids. This CDR3 is CASSPVNEQFF. For the CDR3, the DNA is TGTGCCAGCAGCCCTGTCAATGAGCAGTTCTTC.

The chain couples TRBV7-3 to TRBJ2-2; TRBD1 matches at 12 bases. Trimming removed 4 bases from V and 6 bases from J; junction bases left unmatched: 6. The CDR3 is 16 amino acids. The germline V gene has CDR1 SGHTA and CDR2 FQGTGA. DNA for the CDR3: TGTGCCAGCAGCTCTGCCGGGGACAGGGGGCCCGGGGAGCTGTTTTTT. Translation gives CASSSAGDRGPGELFF.

The V call is TRBV10-3, the J call TRBJ1-1; 7 bases are a match to TRBD1. This CDR3 has 14 amino acids. The V gene's germline CDR1 is ENHRY and CDR2 SYGVKD. V was clipped by 2 bases and J by 3 bases; unmatched bases: 3. CDR3 in DNA: TGTGCCATCAGTGAGAGGGACAGCGACACTGAAGCTTTCTTT. This gives the protein CAISERDSDTEAFF.

V is TRBV30 and J is TRBJ2-7; 8 nucleotides agree with TRBD2. V shed 0 bases and J 7 bases; nucleotides not matched to a gene: 8. Germline values: CDR1 GTSNPN, CDR2 SVGIG (reference sequence). The CDR3 is 14 amino acids. As DNA, the CDR3 is TGTGCCTGGAGTGTACGGGGGGGCCGTGAGGAGCAGTACTTC. Protein product: CAWSVRGGREEQYF.

This clone was counted a single time. The chain joins TRBV29-1 to TRBJ2-3, with 16 bases identical to TRBD2. CDR1 and CDR2 (germline): SQVTM, ANQGSEA. The CDR3 loop spans 16 amino acids. J lost 5 bases, V lost 6 bases, and 8 bases had no gene match. Written as DNA, the CDR3 is TGCAGCGTGACCGCCGGGACTAGCGGGGGGGTAGATACGCAGTATTTT. Translation: CSVTAGTSGGVDTQYF.

This clone has just one count. The V and J genes are TRBV5-1 and TRBJ1-1; D call uncertain. Germline-derived CDR1 and CDR2 are SGHRS and YFSETQ. The length of the CDR3 is 15 residues. V dropped 0 bases and J dropped 1 base, with 10 bases sitting between them. In nucleotides, the CDR3 is TGCGCCAGCAGCTTGGATCCCGGTACGAACACTGAAGCTTTCTTT. Translating it yields CASSLDPGTNTEAFF.

The V call is TRBV7-3, the J call TRBJ2-1; D may be TRBD1 (7 bases). Germline CDR1 SGHTA, CDR2 FQGTGA. The CDR3 totals 13 residues. Trimming pared 5 bases from V and 14 bases from J, leaving 19 bases between. The CDR3 sequence is CASSPTRQGGKFF. The DNA for the CDR3 is TGTGCCAGCAGCCCAACTAGACAGGGAGGAAAGTTCTTC.

V gene TRBV4-1 combines with J gene TRBJ1-6, with 10 bases fitting TRBD1. The CDR3 length is 17 residues. Germline V gives CDR1 MGHRA, CDR2 YSYEKL. V gave up 4 bases and J gave up 11 bases; unmatched junction bases: 14. CDR3 amino acids: CASSRTASGTGAPPLHF. As DNA, the CDR3 is TGCGCCAGCAGCCGCACAGCCTCCGGGACAGGGGCTCCACCCCTCCACTTT.

The rearrangement joins TRBV27 to TRBJ2-3; perhaps TRBD2 as D (7 bases). This CDR3 has 9 residues. The germline gives CDR1 MNHEY, CDR2 SMNVEV (reference sequence). CDR3 coding DNA: TGTTCAGAGGGGGGACTAAGGTATTTT. Translation gives CSEGGLRYF.

This clone was counted a single time. CDR3 coding DNA: TGCGCCAGCAGCTTGCACCCTCCCGGGGACAGGGGCTACGAGCAGTACTTC. It yields the protein CASSLHPPGDRGYEQYF. The chain couples TRBV5-1 to TRBJ2-7; 10 bases line up with TRBD1. V lost 1 base to trimming and J lost 3 bases; unmatched junction nucleotides: 10. The CDR3 loop spans 17 amino acids. In germline, CDR1 is SGHRS, CDR2 YFSETQ.

The chain recombines TRBV27 with TRBJ2-3; TRBD2 is a possible D gene (7 bases). The CDR3 contains 12 residues. In germline, CDR1 is MNHEY, CDR2 SMNVEV (reference sequence). The V and J ends lost 11 bases and 4 bases respectively, with 13 bases between them. This CDR3 is CASWGGPDTQYF. The CDR3 region has the DNA TGTGCCTCATGGGGGGGCCCAGATACGCAGTATTTT.

As DNA, the CDR3 is TGTGCCAGCACCCCACTAGGGTTGGGCGATGAGCAGTTCTTC. Translated, it gives CASTPLGLGDEQFF. V gene TRBV27 combines with J gene TRBJ2-1; possibly TRBD2 for D (5 bases). Germline CDR1 reads MNHEY; CDR2 reads SMNVEV (reference sequence). This CDR3 contains 14 residues. V lost 7 bases to trimming and J lost 8 bases, with 18 bases between them.

DNA of the CDR3: TGTGCCAGCAGTAACCTACAGGGAAGGACTGAAGCTTTCTTT. Its translation is CASSNLQGRTEAFF. The J gene is TRBJ1-1, the V gene TRBV6-5; possible D gene TRBD1, 6 bases. V was trimmed by 5 bases and J by 5 bases, leaving 15 bases between them. The CDR3 has 14 amino acids. Germline V gene sequence: CDR1 MNHEY, CDR2 SVGAGI.